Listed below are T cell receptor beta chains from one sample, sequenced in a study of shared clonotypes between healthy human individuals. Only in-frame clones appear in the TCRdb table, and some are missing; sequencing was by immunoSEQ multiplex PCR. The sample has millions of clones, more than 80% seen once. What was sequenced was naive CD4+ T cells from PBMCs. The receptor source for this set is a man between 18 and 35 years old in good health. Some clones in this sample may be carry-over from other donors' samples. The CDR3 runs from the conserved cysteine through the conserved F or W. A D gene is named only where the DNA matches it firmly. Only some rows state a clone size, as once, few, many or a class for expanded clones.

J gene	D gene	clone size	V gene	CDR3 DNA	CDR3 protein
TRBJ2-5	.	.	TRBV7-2	TGTGCCAGCAGCCAAGACAGCTTCCAAGAGACCCAGTACTTC	CASSQDSFQETQYF
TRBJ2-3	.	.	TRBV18	TGTGCCAGCTCACCAGGGGTGGTAGGCACAGATACGCAGTATTTT	CASSPGVVGTDTQYF
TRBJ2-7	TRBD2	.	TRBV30	TGTGCCTGGAACACGGGGACTAGCGTTCATTACGAGCAGTACTTC	CAWNTGTSVHYEQYF
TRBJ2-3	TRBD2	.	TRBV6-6	TGTGCCAGTGCTACTAGCGGGAGCCCAGATACGCAGTATTTT	CASATSGSPDTQYF
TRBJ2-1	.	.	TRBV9	TGTGCCAGCAGCGTAGGCGTACCGGCCAATGAGCAGTTCTTC	CASSVGVPANEQFF
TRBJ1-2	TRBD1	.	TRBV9	TGTGCCAGCAGCGTAGTCGGACAGGGGGCGTCCGGCTACACCTTC	CASSVVGQGASGYTF
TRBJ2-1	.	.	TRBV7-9	TGTGCCAGCGGATATAGCTATGTTGAGTTCTTC	CASGYSYVEFF
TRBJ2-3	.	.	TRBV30	TGTGCCTGGAGGACGGGCAATACGCAGTATTTT	CAWRTGNTQYF
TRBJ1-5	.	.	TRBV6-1	TGTGCCAGCAGTGAATACGTTTGGCAGCCCCAGCATTTT	CASSEYVWQPQHF
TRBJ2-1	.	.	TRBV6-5	TGTGCCAGCAGATCGAACCCCCGTGAGCAGTTCTTC	CASRSNPREQFF
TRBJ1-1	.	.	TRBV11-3	TGTGCCAGCAGCTTATTAACTAACACTGAAGCTTTCTTT	CASSLLTNTEAFF
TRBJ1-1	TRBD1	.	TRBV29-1	TGCAGCACCCGACAGGGGGTGAACACTGAAGCTTTCTTT	CSTRQGVNTEAFF
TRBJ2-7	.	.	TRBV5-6	TGTGCCAGCAGCTATCGGATGGGGGAGCAGTACTTC	CASSYRMGEQYF
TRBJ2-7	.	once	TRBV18	TGTGCCAGCTCCCCCCTCCCGGGACTTACCTACGAGCAGTACTTC	CASSPLPGLTYEQYF